The clone carrying this T cell receptor beta chain was seen only once. This entry is derived from a study of PD-L1 blockade in urothelial cancer. At the level of the study: Patients took up atezolizumab in 2014 at 1,200 mg intravenously every 3 weeks. About 90% of the 29 patients were men who had bladder-origin urothelial cancer. The authors examined blood 3 weeks (second dose) and 6 weeks after treatment start. Median blood clonality was around 0.074, with around 77,000 unique TCRs.

Stated time point: pretreatment peripheral blood. Using immunoSEQ multiplex PCR, the repertoire was profiled, and TCRdb retains in-frame clones only, with some absent. Of roughly 95,000 clones in the sample, around nine tenths were seen once. Sequencing was performed on PBMCs, taken around atezolizumab (anti-PD-L1) treatment. This clonotype was obtained from a man in his fifties or sixties with urothelial cancer.

The CDR3: CASRRDIGVFETQYF. Written as DNA, the CDR3 is TGTGCCAGCAGACGGGACATAGGGGTTTTCGAGACCCAGTACTTC. The chain uses TRBV7-8 and TRBJ2-5; weak D call: TRBD1 (6 bases). Between the trimmed V and J ends, which lost 6 bases and 5 bases, there was a span of 19 bases. This CDR3 comprises 15 residues. Germline V gives CDR1 SGHVS, CDR2 FQNEAQ.